The text below deals with one TCR beta chain. In its sample, this clonotype was seen many times. The specificity of this receptor is unknown. Qualities for individual bases were not recorded, and no much larger clone is one base off. The CDR3 measures 17 amino acids from cysteine to phenylalanine. Only CDR3 DNA remains: 51 bases, in frame from the first base. V loses 0 bases of germline sequence and J loses 5 bases, and the interval between the two ends is 16 bases. CDR1 and CDR2 (LGHDT, YNNKEL) derive from the germline V gene (reference sequence). The data were obtained in a study of CD8 T cells in ankylosing spondylitis (dated by TCRdb to 2017 to 2019). In terms of the full investigation: The study profiled T cell receptor beta repertoires in healthy donors and ankylosing spondylitis patients to find disease-linked TCR variants. The whole study cohort included 108 healthy donors and about two dozen ankylosing spondylitis patients. Peripheral blood samples were taken, and synovial fluid was additionally collected from ankylosing spondylitis patients. Beyond this particular receptor, the publication reports: A TCR beta motif of eight highly homologous amino acid variants appeared characteristic of blood from ankylosing spondylitis patients. The disease-linked clones were reported as significantly enriched in matched synovial fluid samples from ankylosing spondylitis patients. The disease-linked clones showed a CD8+ phenotype and occurred at relatively low frequencies in peripheral blood. Some motif variants had previously been reported in the synovial fluid and blood of reactive arthritis patients, which suggests shared mechanisms of disease initiation.

Sequenced on an Illumina HiSeq 2500. Quantitative 5'-RACE with molecular barcodes was the method used to prepare the TCR beta libraries. The study's processing was this. A new computational method based on a probabilistic model of VDJ rearrangement was used to identify disease-linked TCR variants. TCRdb reran the public reads through fastp at Q25 and MiXCR, keeping productive beta chains. Under each unique CDR3 protein, matching rows form one entry showing the most common genes and DNA. Clone size and V and J calls follow TCRdb, not the original study. The sample yields about 220,000 distinct CDR3 sequences; around 6.6% were counted once. The ten largest clones represent about 14% of the sample.

The rearranged chain carries TRBV3-1 and TRBJ2-2; the D call is tentative, TRBD1 or TRBD2, as each matches 7 bases. Sequenced material: blood, either unsorted or a sorted T cell fraction (not recorded which). The sequence was obtained from a male donor with ankylosing spondylitis. The CDR3 sequence is CASSQDLSGGETGELFF. The DNA sequence follows: TGTGCCAGCAGCCAAGATTTGTCAGGGGGGGAGACCGGGGAGCTGTTTTTT.